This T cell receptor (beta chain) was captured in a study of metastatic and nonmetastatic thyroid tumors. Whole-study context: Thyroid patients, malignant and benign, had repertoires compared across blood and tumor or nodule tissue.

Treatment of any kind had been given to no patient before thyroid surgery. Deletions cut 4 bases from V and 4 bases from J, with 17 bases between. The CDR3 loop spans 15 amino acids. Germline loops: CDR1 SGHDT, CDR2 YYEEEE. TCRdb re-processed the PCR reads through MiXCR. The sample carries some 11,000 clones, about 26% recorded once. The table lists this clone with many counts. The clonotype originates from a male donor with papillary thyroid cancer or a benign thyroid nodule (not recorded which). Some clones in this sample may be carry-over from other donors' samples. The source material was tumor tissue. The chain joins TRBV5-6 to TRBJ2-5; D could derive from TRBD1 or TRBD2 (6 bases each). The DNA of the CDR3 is TGTGCCAGCAGCCCCGTCCTCGGGGGCGGAGAGACCCAGTACTTC. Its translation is CASSPVLGGGETQYF. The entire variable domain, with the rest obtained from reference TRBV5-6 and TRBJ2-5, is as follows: DAGVTQSPTHLIKTRGQQVTLRCSPKSGHDTVSWYQQALGQGPQFIFQYYEEEERQRGNFPDRFSGHQFPNYSSELNVNALLLGDSALYLCASSPVLGGGETQYFGPGTRLLVL.